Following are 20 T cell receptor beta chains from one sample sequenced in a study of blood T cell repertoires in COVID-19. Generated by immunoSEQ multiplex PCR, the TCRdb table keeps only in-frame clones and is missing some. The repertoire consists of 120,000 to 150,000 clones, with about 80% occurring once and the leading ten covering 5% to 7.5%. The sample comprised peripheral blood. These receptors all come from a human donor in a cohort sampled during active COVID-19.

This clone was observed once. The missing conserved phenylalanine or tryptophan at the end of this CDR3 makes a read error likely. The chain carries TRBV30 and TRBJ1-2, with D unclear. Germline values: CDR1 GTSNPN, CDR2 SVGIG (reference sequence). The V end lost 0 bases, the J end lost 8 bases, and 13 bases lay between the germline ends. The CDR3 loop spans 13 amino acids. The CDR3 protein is CAWSVYSQAGYTL. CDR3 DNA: TGTGCCTGGAGTGTATACAGCCAAGCCGGCTACACCCTC.

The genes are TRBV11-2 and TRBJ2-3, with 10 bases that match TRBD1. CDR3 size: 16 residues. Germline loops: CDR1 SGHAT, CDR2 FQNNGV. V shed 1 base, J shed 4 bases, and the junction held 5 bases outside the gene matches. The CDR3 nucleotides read TGTGCCAGCAGCTTAGGACAGGGGGCCTTGGCAGATACGCAGTATTTT. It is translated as CASSLGQGALADTQYF. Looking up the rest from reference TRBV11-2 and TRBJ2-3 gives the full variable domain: EAGVAQSPRYKIIEKRQSVAFWCNPISGHATLYWYQQILGQGPKLLIQFQNNGVVDDSQLPKDRFSAERLKGVDSTLKIQPAKLEDSAVYLCASSLGQGALADTQYFGPGTRLTVL.

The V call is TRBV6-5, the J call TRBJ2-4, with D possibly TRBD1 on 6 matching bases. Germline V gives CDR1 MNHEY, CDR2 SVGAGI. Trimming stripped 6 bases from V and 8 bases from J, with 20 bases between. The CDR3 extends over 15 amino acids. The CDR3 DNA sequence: TGTGCCAGCAGCCTAGGGGGAGAGGGTGCTGACATTCAGTACTTC. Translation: CASSLGGEGADIQYF.

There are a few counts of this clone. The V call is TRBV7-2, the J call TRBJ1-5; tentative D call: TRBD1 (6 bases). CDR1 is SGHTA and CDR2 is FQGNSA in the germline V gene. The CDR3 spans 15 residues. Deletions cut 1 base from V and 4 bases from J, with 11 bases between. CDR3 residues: CASSLVSGVNQPQHF. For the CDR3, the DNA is TGTGCCAGCAGCTTAGTATCAGGGGTAAATCAGCCCCAGCATTTT.

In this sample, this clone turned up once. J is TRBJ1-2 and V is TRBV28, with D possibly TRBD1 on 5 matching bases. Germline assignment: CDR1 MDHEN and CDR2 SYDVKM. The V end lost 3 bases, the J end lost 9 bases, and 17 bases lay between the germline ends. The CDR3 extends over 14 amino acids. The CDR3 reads CASSLIGGGRRYTF. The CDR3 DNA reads TGTGCCAGCAGTTTGATTGGGGGAGGCAGGCGCTACACCTTC.

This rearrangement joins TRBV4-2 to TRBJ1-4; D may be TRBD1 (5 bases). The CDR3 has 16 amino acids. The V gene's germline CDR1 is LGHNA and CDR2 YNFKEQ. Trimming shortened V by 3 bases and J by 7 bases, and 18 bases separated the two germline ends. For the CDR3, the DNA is TGTGCCAGCAGCCAGGATAAAACGGGGGGGAGTGAAAAACTGTTTTTT. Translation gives CASSQDKTGGSEKLFF.

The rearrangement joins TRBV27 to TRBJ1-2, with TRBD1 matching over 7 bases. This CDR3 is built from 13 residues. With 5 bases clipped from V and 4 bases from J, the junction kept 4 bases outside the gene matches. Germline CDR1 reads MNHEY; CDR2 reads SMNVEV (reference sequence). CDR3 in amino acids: CASSHGQAYGYTF. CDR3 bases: TGTGCCAGCAGTCACGGACAGGCCTATGGCTACACCTTC.

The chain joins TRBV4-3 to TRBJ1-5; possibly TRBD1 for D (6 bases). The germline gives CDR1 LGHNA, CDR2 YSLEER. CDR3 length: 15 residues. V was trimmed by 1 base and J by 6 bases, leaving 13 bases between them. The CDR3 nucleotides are TGCGCCAGCAGCCAAGCCTACAGGGACGGTCAGCCCCAGCATTTT. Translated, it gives CASSQAYRDGQPQHF.

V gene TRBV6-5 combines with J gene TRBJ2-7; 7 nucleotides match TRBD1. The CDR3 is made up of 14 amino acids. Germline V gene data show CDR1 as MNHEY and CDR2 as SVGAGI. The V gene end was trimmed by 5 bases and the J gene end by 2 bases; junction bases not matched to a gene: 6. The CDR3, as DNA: TGTGCCAGCAGTCACGACAGGGCTCCCTACGAGCAGTACTTC. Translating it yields CASSHDRAPYEQYF.

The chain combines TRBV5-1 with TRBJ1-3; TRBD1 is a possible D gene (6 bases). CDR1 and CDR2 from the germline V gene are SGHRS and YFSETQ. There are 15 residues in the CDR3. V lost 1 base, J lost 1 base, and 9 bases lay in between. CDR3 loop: CASSLSTGSGNTIYF. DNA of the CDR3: TGCGCCAGCAGCTTGAGCACAGGGTCTGGAAACACCATATATTTT.

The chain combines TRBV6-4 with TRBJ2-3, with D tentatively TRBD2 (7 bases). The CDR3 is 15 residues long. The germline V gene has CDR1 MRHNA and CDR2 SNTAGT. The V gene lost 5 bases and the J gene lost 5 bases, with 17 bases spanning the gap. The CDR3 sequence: CASSPGGPGLDTQYF. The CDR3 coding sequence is TGTGCCAGCAGTCCCGGGGGGCCAGGGCTAGATACGCAGTATTTT.

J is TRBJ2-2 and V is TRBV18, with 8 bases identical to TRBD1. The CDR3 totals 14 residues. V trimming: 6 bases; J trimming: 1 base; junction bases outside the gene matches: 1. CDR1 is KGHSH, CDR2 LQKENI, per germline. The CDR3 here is CASSGQVNTGELFF. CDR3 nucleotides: TGTGCCAGCTCGGGACAGGTGAACACCGGGGAGCTGTTTTTT.

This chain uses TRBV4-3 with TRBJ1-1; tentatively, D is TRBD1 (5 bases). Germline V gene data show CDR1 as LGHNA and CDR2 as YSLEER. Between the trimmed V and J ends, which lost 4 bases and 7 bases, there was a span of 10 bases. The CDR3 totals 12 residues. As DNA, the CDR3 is TGCGCCAGCAGCCGGAGGGACGGTGAAGCTTTCTTT. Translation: CASSRRDGEAFF.

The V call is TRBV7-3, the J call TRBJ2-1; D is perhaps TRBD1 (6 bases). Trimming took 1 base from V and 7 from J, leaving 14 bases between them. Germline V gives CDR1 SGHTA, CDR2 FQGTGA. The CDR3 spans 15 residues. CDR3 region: CASSLIQGAQNEQFF. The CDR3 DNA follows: TGTGCCAGCAGCTTAATACAGGGCGCTCAGAATGAGCAGTTCTTC.

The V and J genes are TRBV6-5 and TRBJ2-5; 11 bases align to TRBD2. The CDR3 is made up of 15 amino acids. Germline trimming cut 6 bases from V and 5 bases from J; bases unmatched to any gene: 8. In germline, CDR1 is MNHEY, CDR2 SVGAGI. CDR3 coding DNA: TGTGCCAGCAGGAGTAGCGGGGGGGCCGGGGAGACCCAGTACTTC. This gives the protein CASRSSGGAGETQYF.

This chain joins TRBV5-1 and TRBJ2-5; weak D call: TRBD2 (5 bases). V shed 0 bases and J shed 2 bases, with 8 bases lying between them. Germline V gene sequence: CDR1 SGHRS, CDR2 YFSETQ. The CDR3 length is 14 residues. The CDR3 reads CASSLGRTQETQYF. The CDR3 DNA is TGCGCCAGCAGCTTGGGACGGACTCAAGAGACCCAGTACTTC.

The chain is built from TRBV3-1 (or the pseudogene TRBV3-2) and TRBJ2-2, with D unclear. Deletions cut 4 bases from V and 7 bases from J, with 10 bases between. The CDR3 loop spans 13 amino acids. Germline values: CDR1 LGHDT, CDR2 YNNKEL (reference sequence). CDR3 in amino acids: CASSPVISGELFF. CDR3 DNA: TGTGCCAGCAGCCCCGTTATTAGCGGGGAGCTGTTTTTT.

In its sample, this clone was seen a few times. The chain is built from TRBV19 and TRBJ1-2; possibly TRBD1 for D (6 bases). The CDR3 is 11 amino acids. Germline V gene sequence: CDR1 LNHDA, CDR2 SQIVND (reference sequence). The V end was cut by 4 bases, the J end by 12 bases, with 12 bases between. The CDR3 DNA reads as TGTGCCAGTAGTAAGACAGGACAGAACACCTTC. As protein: CASSKTGQNTF.

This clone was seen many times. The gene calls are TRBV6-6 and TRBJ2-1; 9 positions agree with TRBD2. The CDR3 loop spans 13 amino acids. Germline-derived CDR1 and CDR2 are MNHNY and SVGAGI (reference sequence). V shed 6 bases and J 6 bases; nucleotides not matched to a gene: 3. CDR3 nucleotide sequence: TGTGCCAGCAGGCGGCGGGGGGGCAATGAGCAGTTCTTC. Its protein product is CASRRRGGNEQFF.

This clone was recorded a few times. The CDR3 nucleotides are TGTGCCATCGTACAGGGCGATGGCTACACCTTC. Encoded protein: CAIVQGDGYTF. The rearrangement joins TRBV2 to TRBJ1-2; TRBD1 might be the D (6 bases). Germline CDR1 is SNHLY and CDR2 is FYNNEI. The ends were cut back, 10 bases at V and 6 bases at J, with 12 bases in the middle. This CDR3 comprises 11 residues.